The present TCR beta chain was sequenced within a study of T cell clonality in common variable immunodeficiency. Assay: immunoSEQ multiplex PCR; the TCRdb copy retains only in-frame clones and omits some. Sampling found under 65,000 clones, none seen once. This clone was recorded many times. Coverage ceases 3 residues before the CDR3 finishes, and the germline J gene fills in the end. Germline V gene lookup returns CDR1 DFQATT and CDR2 SNEGSKA (reference sequence). There are 15 residues in the CDR3. Most patients and controls had Caucasian heritage. The genes are TRBV20-1 and TRBJ2-3, with 10 bases that match TRBD2. This TCR came from a person between 18 and 75 years old in good health. Sequencing used peripheral blood mononuclear cells. The DNA read from the CDR3 is TGCAGTGCTAGAGCCTCTAGCGGGAGTGGACAGACG. This sequence encodes CSARASSGSGQT. The complete CDR3 reads CSARASSGSGQTQYF.